The subject of this entry is one T cell receptor beta chain. Its cognate antigen has yet to be identified. No base-level quality is on record; no much larger clone is a single base apart. The data are from a study of T-cell memory formation after mild COVID-19 (dated by TCRdb to 2020 to 2022). About the investigation overall: Most TCR sequence clusters were specific to one of the two donors. In a couple of donors, T-cell clones that expanded and contracted after mild COVID-19 were followed by sequencing TCRalpha and TCRbeta repertoires longitudinally. Two young, previously healthy adult volunteers, one female and one male, were included in the cohort. Broad study findings and their caveats: SARS-CoV-2 specificity of the second-wave clones peaking on day 37 was not confirmed. The study included only a couple of mild cases, and larger cohorts that include severe cases with pre-infection samples were judged to be necessary. The detection of some responding clones in pre-infection memory suggests that pre-existing cross-reactive memory T cells joined the SARS-CoV-2 response. Contracting CD4+ clones were found mainly in CM and EM memory subsets, while CD8+ clones were enriched in EMRA. Clones that contracted from day 15 to 85 showed balanced CD4/CD8 phenotypes, whereas a second wave of clones that expanded from day 15 to 37 leaned towards CD4+.

Ficoll-Paque density gradient centrifugation was the method used to isolate PBMCs. The sequencer was an Illumina NovaSeq 6000. TCRalpha and TCRbeta cDNA libraries were built by 5'RACE with constant-segment primers, adding sample barcodes and unique molecular identifiers. RNA was extracted from every sample with Trizol reagent. The libraries were amplified in two PCR steps, and the second step added a second sample barcode and Illumina TruSeq adapters. Sequencing of the libraries was done on an Illumina NovaSeq, producing 2 x 150 bp paired-end reads. As for the authors' bioinformatics: The reads were demultiplexed and collapsed into UMI-guided consensus sequences using migec v1.2.7. Using mixcr v2.1.11, UMI consensuses were aligned to TRA and TRB V and J templates and then assembled into clonotypes. A clonotype was counted as expanded or contracted only if both edgeR and NoisET called the change significant, with noise models trained on biological replicates. For edgeR calls, the thresholds were a false discovery rate-adjusted p below 0.01 and a log2 fold-change of 1. As an exploratory analysis of dynamics, max-normalized trajectories of the 1000 most abundant clonotypes were examined with PCA combined with hierarchical clustering. Separately sequenced CD4+ and CD8+ repertoires were used to assign a CD4 or CD8 phenotype to each responding clone. In TCRdb, the public reads were trimmed at Q25 with fastp and aligned with MiXCR, with productive beta chains retained. Rows merge per CDR3 protein into single entries with the most common DNA and genes. The V and J calls were determined by TCRdb, not by the authors. Present in this sample are 280,000 or so distinct CDR3 sequences, under 20% of which were seen just once. Clones ranked in the top ten supply 20% to 25% of the sample.

The germline V gene (reference sequence) specifies LNHDA as CDR1 and SQIVND as CDR2. The CDR3 runs 16 amino acids, cysteine and phenylalanine included. Of all the DNA, just the CDR3 is kept, 48 bases in frame from base 1. Trimmed from V: 5 bases; trimmed from J: 2 bases; junction bases lacking a gene match: 9. The V and J segments used are TRBV19 and TRBJ2-5; TRBD2 fits 9 bases in the junction. The material sequenced was PBMCs or a T cell subset sorted from them (not recorded which). The sequence was collected from a man aged 18 to 30 who had mild COVID-19 (a few samples of this study predate the infection). The sample titles of this study are shuffled in the database, so cell type and time point are left out; the donor was told from shared clones. The CDR3 loop reads CASSGLPTSGQETQYF. The DNA sequence follows: TGTGCCAGTAGTGGTTTGCCGACTAGCGGACAAGAGACCCAGTACTTC. With the portions outside the CDR3 filled from the reference TRBV19 and TRBJ2-5 genes, the complete variable region becomes DGGITQSPKYLFRKEGQNVTLSCEQNLNHDAMYWYRQDPGQGLRLIYYSQIVNDFQKGDIAEGYSVSREKKESFPLTVTSAQKNPTAFYLCASSGLPTSGQETQYFGPGTRLLVL.